The clone carrying this T cell receptor (beta chain) was observed a handful of times. The junction had 11 bases not matched to a gene; V was cut back by 6 bases and J by 6 bases. Germline CDR1 is SNHLY and CDR2 is FYNNEI. The CDR3 extends over 14 amino acids. This sample was included in a study of response to subunit inactivated influenza vaccine. TCRdb re-called the RT-PCR reads through MiXCR, storing one row per CDR3 protein. There are 540,000 or so distinct CDR3 sequences in the sample; 10% to 15% occur only once, and under 15% lies in the top ten. Sample: PBMCs from blood, taken around seven weeks after vaccination. This sequence originates from a man aged 45 to 65 who received an inactivated influenza vaccine. This sequence joins TRBV2 and TRBJ2-7, with 7 bases identical to TRBD1. CDR3 protein: CASRDATGLGEQYF. The DNA of the CDR3 is TGTGCCAGCAGAGACGCGACAGGGCTCGGCGAGCAGTACTTC. Supplemented by reference TRBV2 and TRBJ2-7, the full variable domain reads EPEVTQTPSHQVTQMGQEVILRCVPISNHLYFYWYRQILGQKVEFLVSFYNNEISEKSEIFDDQFSVERPDGSNFTLKIRSTKLEDSAMYFCASRDATGLGEQYFGPGTRLTVT.